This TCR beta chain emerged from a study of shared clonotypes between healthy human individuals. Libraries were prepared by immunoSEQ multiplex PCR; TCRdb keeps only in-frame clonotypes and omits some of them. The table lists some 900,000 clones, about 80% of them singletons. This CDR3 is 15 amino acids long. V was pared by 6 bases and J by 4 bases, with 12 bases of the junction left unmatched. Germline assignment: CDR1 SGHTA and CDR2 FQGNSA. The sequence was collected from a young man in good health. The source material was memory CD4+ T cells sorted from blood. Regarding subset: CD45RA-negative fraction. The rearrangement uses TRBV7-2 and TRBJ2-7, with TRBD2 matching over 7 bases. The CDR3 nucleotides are TGTGCCAGCAGACAGCGGGACTCCCACGGGTACGAGCAGTACTTC. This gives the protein CASRQRDSHGYEQYF.